This is a list of T cell receptor beta chains from one sample in a study of T cells in Graves' hyperthyroidism and ophthalmopathy. One entry per CDR3 protein results from TCRdb running MiXCR on the multiplex PCR reads. The sample records about 360,000 distinct CDR3 sequences, roughly 13% being singletons. Input material: blood. The receptors here all came from a woman between 18 and 29 years old with Graves' hyperthyroidism. The CDR3 runs from the conserved cysteine through the conserved F or W.

v_gene	j_gene	CDR3aa
TRBV2	TRBJ1-4	CASSGNQQKLFF
TRBV20-1	TRBJ2-5	CSDTGTELKTQYF
TRBV28	TRBJ1-2	CATPGQFYGYTF
TRBV5-8	TRBJ1-1	CASSLGGQGRNTEAFF
TRBV30	TRBJ1-1	CAWTRTLGNTEAFF
TRBV7-2	TRBJ1-5	CASNREYSNQPQHF
TRBV20-1	TRBJ2-3	CSASPSGTRQYF
TRBV28	TRBJ1-4	CASVTGGGAGGNEKLFF
TRBV6-1	TRBJ1-4	CASSAFSTGGNEKLFF
TRBV7-2	TRBJ1-3	CASSLATGVGNTIYF
TRBV5-6	TRBJ1-2	CASSATGSGYTF
TRBV6-1	TRBJ1-4	CASSEVRGSNEKLFF
TRBV6-2/TRBV6-3	TRBJ2-7	CASSYAGANSYEQYF
TRBV9	TRBJ2-1	CASRSPGQSLGRQFF
TRBV3-1	TRBJ1-1	CASSTDIYTEAFF
TRBV20-1	TRBJ1-2	CSAPQTGQVRGYTF
TRBV6-2/TRBV6-3	TRBJ2-1	CASSYRQEINEQFF
TRBV10-2	TRBJ1-1	CASSEQDRVRAFF
TRBV18	TRBJ1-2	CASSRILRLSNGASSYGYTF
TRBV5-1	TRBJ2-3	CASSFEDPSTDTQYF
TRBV9	TRBJ2-7	CASSGGLAGGQNEQYF
TRBV5-1	TRBJ2-3	CASSLWAPDTQYF
TRBV2	TRBJ2-1	CASSAPGVPVAEQFF
TRBV5-1	TRBJ2-7	CASSSLAGGPSEQYF